What follows is one T cell receptor (beta chain) and its context. Produced via immunoSEQ multiplex PCR; TCRdb's table is partial and in-frame only. In the table there are approximately 100,000 clones, 80% to 90% of which are singletons. V lost 6 bases to trimming and J lost 0 bases, with 13 bases between them. In germline, CDR1 is MNHEY, CDR2 SVGAGI. The CDR3 runs 15 residues. This sample was taken from a study of T cell responses to AZD1222 COVID-19 vaccine. Sequenced here: peripheral blood, sampled on day 0 of AZD1222 vaccination. The genes are TRBV6-5 and TRBJ2-3, with D possibly TRBD1 on 5 matching bases. The sequence was obtained from an adult in good health. CDR3 loop: CASSLGATSTDTQYF. The CDR3 DNA follows: TGTGCCAGCAGCCTTGGGGCTACTAGCACAGATACGCAGTATTTT.